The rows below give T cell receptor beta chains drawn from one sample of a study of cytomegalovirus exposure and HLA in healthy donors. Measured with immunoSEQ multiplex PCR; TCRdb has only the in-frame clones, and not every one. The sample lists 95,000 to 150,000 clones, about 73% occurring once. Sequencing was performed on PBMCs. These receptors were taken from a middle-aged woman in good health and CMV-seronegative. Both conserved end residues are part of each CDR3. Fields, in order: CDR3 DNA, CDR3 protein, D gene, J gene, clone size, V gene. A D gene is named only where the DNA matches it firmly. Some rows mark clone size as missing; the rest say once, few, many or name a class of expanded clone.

cdr3_nt: TGTGCCAGCAGAAAGGGACAACCGAACACTGAAGCTTTCTTT; cdr3_aa: CASRKGQPNTEAFF; d_call: -; j_call: TRBJ1-1; clone_size: -; v_call: TRBV28
cdr3_nt: TGTGCCAGCAGCCCCCCACGGGACCAAGAGACCCAGTACTTC; cdr3_aa: CASSPPRDQETQYF; d_call: -; j_call: TRBJ2-5; clone_size: -; v_call: TRBV6-5
cdr3_nt: TGTGCCAGCAGCTTTAGTGGGGGCTCGGGTGAAAAACTGTTTTTT; cdr3_aa: CASSFSGGSGEKLFF; d_call: -; j_call: TRBJ1-4; clone_size: -; v_call: TRBV7-2
cdr3_nt: TGTGCCAGCAGCTTAGGGATTACCAACTACGAGCAGTACTTC; cdr3_aa: CASSLGITNYEQYF; d_call: -; j_call: TRBJ2-7; clone_size: -; v_call: TRBV11-2
cdr3_nt: TGCAGCGGCTTTACAGAAAGAAATGAAGCTTTCTTT; cdr3_aa: CSGFTERNEAFF; d_call: -; j_call: TRBJ1-1; clone_size: -; v_call: TRBV29-1
cdr3_nt: TGTGCCAGCAGCTTAGGGCCGAACAATGAGCAGTTCTTC; cdr3_aa: CASSLGPNNEQFF; d_call: -; j_call: TRBJ2-1; clone_size: -; v_call: TRBV7-2
cdr3_nt: TGTGCCAGCAGTCCCCCAGGGGGCAGGGGCAATGAGCAGTTCTTC; cdr3_aa: CASSPPGGRGNEQFF; d_call: TRBD1; j_call: TRBJ2-1; clone_size: -; v_call: TRBV28
cdr3_nt: TGTGCCAGCAGTGGCCTAGCGGAAGGAAATGAGCAGTTCTTC; cdr3_aa: CASSGLAEGNEQFF; d_call: TRBD2; j_call: TRBJ2-1; clone_size: few; v_call: TRBV6-1
cdr3_nt: TGTGCCAGCAGTGAATCGGGCGGGAGGGAGCTGTTTTTT; cdr3_aa: CASSESGGRELFF; d_call: -; j_call: TRBJ2-2; clone_size: -; v_call: TRBV6-1
cdr3_nt: TGTGCCAGCAGCTTCGGGTCCTCCACGCGGTACTTC; cdr3_aa: CASSFGSSTRYF; d_call: -; j_call: TRBJ2-5; clone_size: -; v_call: TRBV7-9
cdr3_nt: TGTGCCAGCACCCTGTTGGCAGGGGCCTCCTACGAGCAGTACTTC; cdr3_aa: CASTLLAGASYEQYF; d_call: -; j_call: TRBJ2-7; clone_size: -; v_call: TRBV6-1
cdr3_nt: TGTGCCAGTAGGCCCGGGACAGCAGGAACAGATACGCAGTATTTT; cdr3_aa: CASRPGTAGTDTQYF; d_call: TRBD1; j_call: TRBJ2-3; clone_size: -; v_call: TRBV19
cdr3_nt: TGTGCCAGCAGTTTGGACAGGGCCCAAACCGGGGAGCTGTTTTTT; cdr3_aa: CASSLDRAQTGELFF; d_call: TRBD1; j_call: TRBJ2-2; clone_size: -; v_call: TRBV2
cdr3_nt: TGTGCCAGCAGCCCGGGGCGGGGACTAGCGACGACCTACGAGCAGTACTTC; cdr3_aa: CASSPGRGLATTYEQYF; d_call: TRBD2; j_call: TRBJ2-7; clone_size: -; v_call: TRBV5-4
cdr3_nt: TGTGCCAGCAGCCCGGGGACAGTTGGAAACACCATATATTTT; cdr3_aa: CASSPGTVGNTIYF; d_call: TRBD1; j_call: TRBJ1-3; clone_size: -; v_call: TRBV7-9
cdr3_nt: TGTGCCAGCAGCTACACTCCGGGACAGGGTGACTTC; cdr3_aa: CASSYTPGQGDF; d_call: TRBD1; j_call: TRBJ2-5; clone_size: -; v_call: TRBV2
cdr3_nt: TGTGCCAGCTCTCCTATTGTAACGGATAATTCACCCCTCCACTTT; cdr3_aa: CASSPIVTDNSPLHF; d_call: -; j_call: TRBJ1-6; clone_size: few; v_call: TRBV18
cdr3_nt: TGTGCCAGCAGTCGCGAATACAACACTGAAGCTTTCTTT; cdr3_aa: CASSREYNTEAFF; d_call: -; j_call: TRBJ1-1; clone_size: -; v_call: TRBV6-5
cdr3_nt: TGCGCCAGCAGCTTGGGACGGGGTAGCGGATATTACTACAATGAGCAGTTCTTC; cdr3_aa: CASSLGRGSGYYYNEQFF; d_call: -; j_call: TRBJ2-1; clone_size: once; v_call: TRBV5-1
cdr3_nt: TGTGCCAGCAGTACGGACACCTCCTACAATGAGCAGTTCTTC; cdr3_aa: CASSTDTSYNEQFF; d_call: -; j_call: TRBJ2-1; clone_size: once; v_call: TRBV2
cdr3_nt: TGTGCCAGCACTACAGGCCCCCAAGAGACCCAGTACTTC; cdr3_aa: CASTTGPQETQYF; d_call: -; j_call: TRBJ2-5; clone_size: once; v_call: TRBV27
cdr3_nt: TGTGCCAGCAGTCCCCTAGTTTCATACACTGAAGCTTTCTTT; cdr3_aa: CASSPLVSYTEAFF; d_call: -; j_call: TRBJ1-1; clone_size: -; v_call: TRBV27
cdr3_nt: TGTTCCAGCAGCTTCGGGATAGAGACCCAGTACTTC; cdr3_aa: CSSSFGIETQYF; d_call: -; j_call: TRBJ2-5; clone_size: -; v_call: TRBV7-9
cdr3_nt: TGTGCCACCCGGGACAGGGAAGGAGGCAATGAGCAGTTCTTC; cdr3_aa: CATRDREGGNEQFF; d_call: TRBD1; j_call: TRBJ2-1; clone_size: -; v_call: TRBV2
cdr3_nt: TGTGCCAGCTCACCGGTCGGCGGGGGGGCAGATACGCAGTATTTT; cdr3_aa: CASSPVGGGADTQYF; d_call: TRBD2; j_call: TRBJ2-3; clone_size: -; v_call: TRBV18
cdr3_nt: TGCGCCAGCTCTACTAGCGGGAGCAGTGAGCAGTTCTTC; cdr3_aa: CASSTSGSSEQFF; d_call: TRBD2; j_call: TRBJ2-1; clone_size: few; v_call: TRBV4-1
cdr3_nt: TGTGCCAGCAGCGTCCCGGGACAGGGGGCCGGTGAAAAACTGTTTTTT; cdr3_aa: CASSVPGQGAGEKLFF; d_call: TRBD1; j_call: TRBJ1-4; clone_size: -; v_call: TRBV7-9
cdr3_nt: TGTGCCAGCAGTTTTACAAGCGGGAGGGCCCCAGAGGCAGATACGCAGTATTTT; cdr3_aa: CASSFTSGRAPEADTQYF; d_call: TRBD2; j_call: TRBJ2-3; clone_size: -; v_call: TRBV28
cdr3_nt: TGTGCCAGTAGCCCCAGGCGGGGCGGGACCCAGTACTTC; cdr3_aa: CASSPRRGGTQYF; d_call: -; j_call: TRBJ2-5; clone_size: -; v_call: TRBV19
cdr3_nt: TGTGCCAGCAGGCAGGGTGGAGGCTACACCTTC; cdr3_aa: CASRQGGGYTF; d_call: -; j_call: TRBJ1-2; clone_size: -; v_call: TRBV28
cdr3_nt: TGTGCCAGCAGTTGGCAGGGAAACACTGAAGCTTTCTTT; cdr3_aa: CASSWQGNTEAFF; d_call: -; j_call: TRBJ1-1; clone_size: -; v_call: TRBV11-2
cdr3_nt: TGTGCCAGCACGCGACGGCTGGGGACAGGCTCCTACAATGAGCAGTTCTTC; cdr3_aa: CASTRRLGTGSYNEQFF; d_call: TRBD1; j_call: TRBJ2-1; clone_size: -; v_call: TRBV7-9
cdr3_nt: TGTGCCAGCTCACCACCGGAAATGGGACAGGGCGTGGATGGCTACACCTTC; cdr3_aa: CASSPPEMGQGVDGYTF; d_call: TRBD1; j_call: TRBJ1-2; clone_size: -; v_call: TRBV18
cdr3_nt: TGTGCCAGCAGCCAAGTCATGGGAGTTCAAGAGACCCAGTACTTC; cdr3_aa: CASSQVMGVQETQYF; d_call: -; j_call: TRBJ2-5; clone_size: -; v_call: TRBV7-8
cdr3_nt: TGCGCCAGCAGCCCCCCCGGGACTAGAAAGTACAATGAGCAGTTCTTC; cdr3_aa: CASSPPGTRKYNEQFF; d_call: TRBD2; j_call: TRBJ2-1; clone_size: -; v_call: TRBV4-1
cdr3_nt: TGTGCCAGTAGTATAAACAGAATGAACACTGAAGCTTTCTTT; cdr3_aa: CASSINRMNTEAFF; d_call: -; j_call: TRBJ1-1; clone_size: -; v_call: TRBV19
cdr3_nt: TGTGCCAGCAGCATGCTAGCGGGGGTACCGCTATTAGAGCAGTACTTC; cdr3_aa: CASSMLAGVPLLEQYF; d_call: TRBD2; j_call: TRBJ2-7; clone_size: -; v_call: TRBV7-2
cdr3_nt: TGTGCCAGCTCCCCCCTAGCAAATTTGGCGCTTGGAAACACCATATATTTT; cdr3_aa: CASSPLANLALGNTIYF; d_call: -; j_call: TRBJ1-3; clone_size: -; v_call: TRBV18
cdr3_nt: TGTGCCAGCAGCTTCCAGAGGACAGGTCTTAGTGGCTACACCTTC; cdr3_aa: CASSFQRTGLSGYTF; d_call: TRBD1; j_call: TRBJ1-2; clone_size: -; v_call: TRBV7-9
cdr3_nt: TGTGCCAGCAGTCAGCCATCCGGACAGTACGACTATGGCTACACCTTC; cdr3_aa: CASSQPSGQYDYGYTF; d_call: -; j_call: TRBJ1-2; clone_size: -; v_call: TRBV28